This section outlines one T cell receptor beta chain sequence together with its context. Its specificity is unknown. The data were obtained in a study of shared clonotypes between healthy human individuals. The wider study: With ages of 18 to 49, the donors were a couple of women and a few men. Study results and caveats: Clonotypes that were shared across four donors made up roughly 5% of naive CD4 clonotypes.

Assay: immunoSEQ multiplex PCR; the TCRdb copy retains only in-frame clones and omits some. The table shows some 2,100,000 clones, with about 94% occurring only once. CDR1 is MNHNY, CDR2 SVGAGI, per germline (reference sequence). V was clipped by 3 bases and J by 7 bases; unmatched bases: 7. The CDR3 loop spans 14 amino acids. The chain has TRBV6-6 and TRBJ2-7; 9 bases are shared with TRBD2. The sequenced material came from naive CD4+ T cells sorted from blood. The subset is: CD45RA+ positively selected. The TCR was taken from a man aged 18 to 29 in good health. CDR3 protein: CASSYGGGAKEQYF. In nucleotides, the CDR3 is TGTGCCAGCAGTTATGGCGGGGGGGCGAAAGAGCAGTACTTC.